This T cell receptor beta chain originates from a study of T cell responses to AZD1222 COVID-19 vaccine. Across the whole study: Second-dose recipients at about 4 or about 12 weeks were treated as one pooled group.

On this clone: Its antigen is currently unknown.

This CDR3 contains 15 residues. Germline trimming cut 2 bases from V and 4 bases from J; bases unmatched to any gene: 5. Germline V CDR1 and CDR2: SGHDT, YYEEEE. This table comes from immunoSEQ multiplex PCR, and its TCRdb copy is limited to in-frame clones, with some not included. The sample comprises 90,000 to 150,000 clones, 80% to 90% of which are singletons, and roughly 2.4% rests with the top ten. Study-level results: Donors, mostly white British, included more females; clonal diversity was possibly underestimated. Only five or six AZD1222 recipients were seropositive at baseline. Without day 14 samples, only post-peak T cell repertoires were studied.

The sequence came from an adult in good health. The material was peripheral blood, obtained on day 0 of AZD1222 vaccination. J is TRBJ2-7 and V is TRBV5-6; 11 bases are a match to TRBD2. DNA of the CDR3: TGTGCCAGCAGCTTCCGACTAGCGGGGCATTACGAGCAGTACTTC. Protein: CASSFRLAGHYEQYF.